The clone carrying this T cell receptor beta chain was recorded a few times. As yet, its antigen is unknown. This entry is derived from a study of T-cell memory formation after mild COVID-19. Study-wide background: Largely, the TCR clusters proved donor specific.

Study-level points and caveats: Memory from before infection featured some responding clones, which suggests cross-reactive memory joined. Most CD4+ clones that shrank were in CM and EM, while CD8+ ones turned up in EMRA.

5'RACE with constant-segment primers yielded barcoded, UMI-tagged TCR alpha and TCR beta cDNA libraries. TCRdb re-derived calls from the 5' RACE reads in MiXCR, one entry per CDR3 protein. The profile shows fewer than 75,000 distinct CDR3 sequences, more than 10% of them singletons. Germline-derived CDR1 and CDR2 are SGHTA and FQGNSA. The CDR3 is 17 amino acids. Trimming took 5 bases from V and 9 from J; bases not matched to a gene: 16. The clonotype comes from a man aged 18 to 35 who had mild COVID-19 (a few samples of this study predate the infection). Cell type and time point are not known. The sample comprised PBMCs or a T cell subset sorted from them (not recorded which). The rearrangement joins TRBV7-2 to TRBJ2-1; 10 bases align to TRBD2. DNA for the CDR3: TGTGCCAGCAGCCCCCCGGGGGGAGCGGGGGGGCAGGGTGAGCAGTTCTTC. This codes for CASSPPGGAGGQGEQFF.